The 25 T cell receptor beta chains below come from one sample, sequenced in a study of blood T cell repertoires in COVID-19. Data came from immunoSEQ multiplex PCR; TCRdb stores just in-frame clones and leaves some out. The data show over 100,000 clones, with about nine tenths seen just once and 4% to 4.5% held by the top ten. Sequencing used peripheral blood. The source is a man younger than 35 with acute or convalescent COVID-19.

The genes are TRBV6-6 and TRBJ1-5; D is ambiguous. The CDR3 is 16 residues long. The germline V and J ends were trimmed by 2 bases and 0 bases, with 11 bases remaining between them. Germline V gene lookup returns CDR1 MNHNY and CDR2 SVGAGI (reference sequence). CDR3 region: CASSYRTGDSNQPQHF. CDR3 nucleotide sequence: TGTGCCAGCAGTTACCGTACCGGGGATAGCAATCAGCCCCAGCATTTT.

The genes are TRBV27 and TRBJ1-4; TRBD1 matches at 8 bases. Germline values: CDR1 MNHEY, CDR2 SMNVEV (reference sequence). V lost 0 bases and J lost 1; bases outside the gene matches: 7. CDR3 length: 18 residues. This chain's CDR3 is CASSLSLQGALTNEKLFF. The CDR3 DNA sequence: TGTGCCAGCAGTTTATCGTTGCAGGGGGCTCTAACTAATGAAAAACTGTTTTTT.

V usage is TRBV19 and J usage is TRBJ1-6; 7 positions match TRBD1. Germline V gene lookup returns CDR1 LNHDA and CDR2 SQIVND (reference sequence). The V and J ends lost 4 bases and 2 bases, in that order; junction bases with no gene match: 8. The CDR3 runs to 17 residues. The CDR3 coding sequence is TGTGCCAGTAGTACGCCCCCGGGACAGCCCTATAATTCACCCCTCCACTTT. This codes for CASSTPPGQPYNSPLHF.

V usage is TRBV11-2 and J usage is TRBJ1-4, with TRBD1 identical over 7 bases. The CDR3 totals 13 residues. V lost 3 bases to trimming and J lost 10 bases; unmatched junction nucleotides: 5. Germline CDR1 SGHAT, CDR2 FQNNGV. CDR3 region: CASSFLQGGKLFF. The CDR3, as DNA: TGTGCCAGCAGCTTCCTTCAGGGGGGAAAACTGTTTTTT.

The sample holds one count of this clone. The chain is built from TRBV9 and TRBJ1-5; 7 bases fit TRBD1. Germline loops: CDR1 SGDLS, CDR2 YYNGEE. This CDR3 comprises 14 residues. The ends lost 4 bases at V and 2 bases at J; junction bases unmatched: 3. This CDR3 is CASSRDSGNQPQHF. In DNA form, the CDR3 reads TGTGCCAGCAGCAGGGACAGTGGCAATCAGCCCCAGCATTTT.

This chain joins TRBV6-4 and TRBJ2-1; 11 bases match TRBD2. V gave up 5 bases and J gave up 10 bases; unmatched junction bases: 13. The CDR3 runs to 16 residues. Germline V lookup: CDR1 MRHNA, CDR2 SNTAGT. Written as DNA, the CDR3 is TGTGCCAGCAGTATAGCGGGAGGGATAGTTGGAGGCGAGCAGTTCTTC. It translates to CASSIAGGIVGGEQFF.

The genes are TRBV10-1 and TRBJ1-2; D is unresolved. The germline V and J ends were trimmed by 3 bases and 4 bases, with 24 bases remaining between them. Germline V gene lookup returns CDR1 WNHNN and CDR2 SYGVQD (reference sequence). This CDR3 contains 18 residues. The chain's CDR3 is CASSEFVNRELGIYGYTF. The DNA for the CDR3 is TGCGCCAGCAGTGAATTTGTTAACCGGGAGCTAGGTATCTATGGCTACACCTTC.

This rearrangement joins TRBV6-6 to TRBJ2-1, with 8 bases aligning to TRBD1. J lost 4 bases, V lost 7 bases, and 6 bases had no gene match. The CDR3 sequence is 14 residues long. Germline lookup yields CDR1 MNHNY and CDR2 SVGAGI (reference sequence). CDR3 in amino acids: CASIRTGLYNEQFF. The CDR3 DNA reads TGTGCCAGCATCCGGACAGGGCTGTACAATGAGCAGTTCTTC.

This chain uses TRBV5-1 with TRBJ2-1; 7 bases align to TRBD2. V was pared by 2 bases and J by 7 bases, with 12 bases of the junction left unmatched. The CDR3 sequence is 16 residues long. The germline V gene encodes CDR1 SGHRS and CDR2 YFSETQ. CDR3 amino acids: CASSLSGTPVLNEQFF. CDR3 DNA: TGCGCCAGCAGCTTAAGCGGGACCCCAGTCTTAAATGAGCAGTTCTTC.

The chain carries TRBV2 and TRBJ1-1, with D tentatively TRBD1 (5 bases). The CDR3 covers 13 residues. Germline V gene sequence: CDR1 SNHLY, CDR2 FYNNEI. The V end was cut by 7 bases, the J end by 3 bases, with 12 bases between. CDR3 region: CASKQWDYTEAFF. CDR3 bases: TGTGCCAGCAAACAGTGGGACTACACTGAAGCTTTCTTT.

V usage is TRBV2 and J usage is TRBJ2-1, with 15 positions matching TRBD2. Germline V CDR1 and CDR2: SNHLY, FYNNEI. With V trimmed by 1 base and J by 9 bases, 1 base remained unmatched. CDR3 length equals 15 residues. CDR3: CASSEVGLAGGEQFF. The CDR3 DNA follows: TGTGCCAGCAGTGAAGTGGGACTAGCGGGGGGTGAGCAGTTCTTC.

This clone has only one observation. The chain uses TRBV18 and TRBJ1-1; possibly TRBD1 for D (5 bases). The CDR3 is made up of 13 amino acids. Germline lookup yields CDR1 KGHSH and CDR2 LQKENI. Trimming removed 4 bases from V and 5 bases from J, with 11 bases in between. CDR3 region: CASSLRKGTEAFF. CDR3 bases: TGTGCCAGCTCACTCAGAAAGGGGACTGAAGCTTTCTTT.

The chain combines TRBV24-1 with TRBJ1-2; TRBD1 matches 9 bases. Germline values: CDR1 KGHDR, CDR2 SFDVKD. Trimming removed 5 bases from V and 4 bases from J; junction bases left unmatched: 4. CDR3 length: 14 residues. CDR3 sequence: CATSGTGASYGYTF. The DNA for the CDR3 is TGTGCCACCAGTGGGACAGGGGCCTCCTATGGCTACACCTTC.

The chain links TRBV5-4 to TRBJ2-7; D perhaps matches TRBD1 (6 bases). Germline-derived CDR1 and CDR2 are SGHNT and YYREEE (reference sequence). Trimming pared 3 bases from V and 1 base from J, leaving 14 bases between. This CDR3 has 15 residues. For the CDR3, the DNA is TGTGCCAGCAGCTACCGGACAGAGCGTTCCTACGAGCAGTACTTC. This sequence encodes CASSYRTERSYEQYF. Using reference TRBV5-4 and TRBJ2-7 for the parts outside the CDR3, the full variable domain is ETGVTQSPTHLIKTRGQQVTLRCSSQSGHNTVSWYQQALGQGPQFIFQYYREEENGRGNFPPRFSGLQFPNYSSELNVNALELDDSALYLCASSYRTERSYEQYFGPGTRLTVT.

The rearrangement joins TRBV11-3 to TRBJ2-5; 7 bases match TRBD1. The CDR3 covers 13 residues. V gave up 4 bases and J gave up 3 bases; unmatched junction bases: 2. From germline, CDR1 is SGHNT and CDR2 YENEEA. CDR3 sequence (DNA): TGTGCCAGCAGCTCAGGGGGAAAAGAGACCCAGTACTTC. It translates to CASSSGGKETQYF.

The chain couples TRBV3-1 (or the pseudogene TRBV3-2) to TRBJ2-2, with 11 nucleotides matching TRBD2. Per germline, CDR1 LGHDT and CDR2 YNNKEL (reference sequence). Trimming cost V 2 bases and J 7 bases; bases outside gene matches: 9. The CDR3 runs 17 residues. CDR3 loop: CASSQILLAGGIGELFF. CDR3 sequence (DNA): TGTGCCAGCAGCCAAATCCTCCTAGCGGGAGGCATCGGGGAGCTGTTTTTT.

V gene TRBV7-2 combines with J gene TRBJ1-2; D is perhaps TRBD1 (6 bases). The CDR3 totals 14 residues. Trimming cost V 4 bases and J 7 bases, with 16 bases left between them. Germline CDR1 SGHTA, CDR2 FQGNSA. In DNA, the CDR3 is TGTGCCAGCAGCTCAGACAGGCTCACGGGTGGCTACACCTTC. Its protein is CASSSDRLTGGYTF.

V gene TRBV29-1 combines with J gene TRBJ2-2; tentative D call: TRBD2 (7 bases). The length of the CDR3 is 13 residues. Between the trimmed V and J ends, which lost 1 base and 6 bases, there was a span of 9 bases. CDR1 is SQVTM and CDR2 is ANQGSEA in the germline V gene. The CDR3 spells CSVEGGGPGELFF. CDR3 nucleotide sequence: TGCAGCGTTGAAGGGGGGGGCCCCGGGGAGCTGTTTTTT.

The chain carries TRBV5-1 and TRBJ2-3; 9 bases map to TRBD2. Germline V gives CDR1 SGHRS, CDR2 YFSETQ. CDR3 length equals 16 residues. V lost 0 bases to trimming and J lost 4 bases; unmatched junction nucleotides: 6. The CDR3 loop is CASSLGPSGNSDTQYF. The CDR3 region has the DNA TGCGCCAGCAGCTTGGGCCCTAGCGGGAACTCAGATACGCAGTATTTT.

V is TRBV20-1 and J is TRBJ1-5; D not resolved. V was shortened by 5 bases and J by 4 bases, with 6 bases between the two germline ends. The CDR3 is 11 residues long. Per the germline V gene, CDR1 is DFQATT and CDR2 is SNEGSKA (reference sequence). For the CDR3, the DNA is TGCAGTGCTCCAGTAAATCAGCCCCAGCATTTT. Amino acids: CSAPVNQPQHF.

This clone was recorded a few times. The chain combines TRBV7-2 with TRBJ1-5; D possibly corresponds to TRBD1 (6 bases). Germline loops: CDR1 SGHTA, CDR2 FQGNSA. With 5 bases removed from V and 6 bases from J, the gap between germline ends came to 14 bases. The CDR3 is 14 amino acids. The CDR3 loop reads CASSPGQYAQPQHF. For the CDR3, the DNA is TGTGCCAGCAGCCCAGGACAGTACGCTCAGCCCCAGCATTTT.

The gene calls are TRBV7-9 and TRBJ2-2, with D uncertain. The CDR3 has 13 amino acids. Deletions cut 1 base from V and 7 bases from J, with 7 bases between. Germline CDR1 and CDR2: SEHNR and FQNEAQ (reference sequence). As DNA, the CDR3 is TGTGCCAGCAGCTTAGGATTCGGCGGGGAGCTGTTTTTT. It is translated as CASSLGFGGELFF. The whole variable domain, filled in from reference TRBV7-9 and TRBJ2-2, reads DTGVSQNPRHKITKRGQNVTFRCDPISEHNRLYWYRQTLGQGPEFLTYFQNEAQLEKSRLLSDRFSAERPKGSFSTLEIQRTEQGDSAMYLCASSLGFGGELFFGEGSRLTVL.

The chain couples TRBV18 to TRBJ1-5; D perhaps matches TRBD1 (6 bases). The V and J ends lost 2 bases and 5 bases respectively, with 13 bases between them. The length of the CDR3 is 15 residues. Germline-derived CDR1 and CDR2 are KGHSH and LQKENI. The CDR3 bases are TGTGCCAGCTCACCAGGGGCAGGGGTTGATCAGCCCCAGCATTTT. Protein: CASSPGAGVDQPQHF.

The chain combines TRBV9 with TRBJ1-3; D remains ambiguous. Trimming left V 4 bases short and J 0 bases short, with 20 bases between. Germline-derived CDR1 and CDR2 are SGDLS and YYNGEE. The CDR3 runs 18 residues. CDR3 DNA: TGTGCCAGCAGCCCCGGGTCCGTTAACTACTACTCTGGAAACACCATATATTTT. It yields the protein CASSPGSVNYYSGNTIYF.

Here the CDR3 reads CASSLGRELIYEQYF. CDR3 bases: TGTGCCAGCAGCTTGGGGAGGGAGCTCATCTACGAGCAGTACTTC. J is TRBJ2-7 and V is TRBV5-8; TRBD2 might be the D (6 bases). V was clipped by 0 bases and J by 3 bases, with 13 bases between them. The germline V gene encodes CDR1 SGHTS and CDR2 YDEGEE. This CDR3 has 15 amino acids.